This T cell receptor (beta chain) derives from a study of molecular identifiers for immune sequencing clone quantification. Worth noting for this clonotype: Its antigen is currently unknown.

Whole-study results and caveats: Clones that had above 20 RNA copies took up over 97% of effector molecules but under 1% in naive cells.

Bulk TCR libraries were made with methods that had been previously described and with listed TCR primers. TCRdb used MiXCR to reprocess the PCR reads, holding one entry per CDR3 protein. Of around 460,000 distinct CDR3 sequences listed, 25% are singletons. Naive CD8 T cells were sorted as CD8+CD4-CCR7+CD45RA+. J was trimmed by 6 bases and V by 5 bases; bases with no gene match: 6. CDR3 length: 13 amino acids. Germline V gene sequence: CDR1 MNHEY, CDR2 SVGAGI. The clonotype originates from a human donor in good health. Some libraries in this study had Jurkat cell RNA spiked in. The sequencing sample was made of naive CD8+ T cells from blood, with Jurkat cell RNA spiked in. Subset specified: FACS-sorted CD8+CD4-CCR7+CD45RA+ naive T cells. The chain couples TRBV6-5 to TRBJ1-2; 7 bases fit TRBD1. DNA of the CDR3: TGTGCCAGCAGTGCGCAGGGGGAGAATGGCTACACCTTC. This codes for CASSAQGENGYTF.